The sequence of this T cell receptor beta chain was determined in a study of blood T cell repertoires in COVID-19 (dated by TCRdb to 2020 to 2021). Broadly, across the study: The collaborator samples originated in the United States, Italy and Spain and spanned the acute and convalescent phases of COVID-19. A freely available public database, intended as a resource for researchers studying the immune response to SARS-CoV-2, is where the repertoires were released. Where available, HLA class I and class II types were taken from metadata supplied by the sample provider and were not determined by assay-based typing. The samples were drawn from two sources: the first 160 participants of the ongoing ImmuneRACE study, and 1,000 to 1,500 subjects contributed by 6 global collaborators. Nearly every sample came with metadata listing a de-identified subject ID, COVID-19 status, age in years and sex. Subjects who had been exposed to COVID-19, were actively infected with it, or had recovered from it provided the deeply sampled blood TCRbeta repertoires that made up the dataset. The prospective study material was composed of cDNA or gDNA derived from T cells, B-cell-depleted T cells, or PBMCs. General findings and caveats noted by the study authors: The quantity of clinical and demographic metadata differed by source and by participant and was supplied without curation.

Whole blood was collected in K2EDTA tubes by collaborating institutions according to the institutions' own protocols. For TCRbeta analysis, collaborators shipped samples as frozen whole blood, isolated PBMCs, or DNA extracted from either of those sample types. Comments on this clone: What antigen it recognizes has not been identified. Base quality data are lacking; no much larger clone is found one base away.

TCRbeta CDR3 regions were amplified from genomic DNA using the immunoSEQ Assay, a bias-controlled multiplex PCR. For the original study's pipeline: The number of nucleated cells in each sample was estimated by amplification of reference gene primers within the assay. Sequence reads were collapsed and filtered to measure the absolute abundance of every unique TCRbeta CDR3 rearrangement. For each sample, productive Simpson clonality was calculated by taking the square root of Simpson's diversity index across productive rearrangements. Here the immuneACCESS table is served through TCRdb, limited to in-frame sequences with V and J called. Missing clones are a known gap in these copies; in checked studies unresolved V genes cover under half, and the rest lacks a known reason. The DNA gave D and trimming, while V, J and clone size come from that table. Here the sample has 55,000 to 65,000 clones; about 90% occur a single time. Of the sample, approximately 5.1% falls within the top ten clones.

The TCR was taken from a man older than 75 in a cohort sampled during active COVID-19. Sequencing input: peripheral blood.

The sequenced DNA is TGTGCCAGCAGCTTAGAGGGGACAGGGAGTGGTGGCTACACCTTC. Translated, it gives CASSLEGTGSGGYTF. The V and J segments used are TRBV7-9 and TRBJ1-2; TRBD1 agrees with 9 junctional bases. The germline V gene (reference sequence) supplies CDR1 SEHNR and CDR2 FQNEAQ. Trimming leaves V shorter by 1 base and J shorter by 7 bases, with the junction holding 7 bases beyond the gene matches. The CDR3 contains 15 residues, cysteine and phenylalanine counted. The only DNA kept is the CDR3, 45 bases in frame from the first base.